This TCR beta chain is from a study of graft-versus-host responses after intestinal transplantation listed by TCRdb under 2021. With regard to the full study: Recipients received multivisceral, liver-intestinal, or isolated intestinal transplants. After intestinal transplantation, graft-versus-host and host-versus-graft alloreactive T cell clones in the graft, circulation and bone marrow were tracked using bulk TCR-beta CDR3 sequencing. To identify alloreactive clones, pre-transplant mixed lymphocyte reaction products were sequenced and then compared with unstimulated pre-transplant donor and recipient T cells. Donor T cell macrochimerism was defined as a peak of at least 4% donor T cells among recipient peripheral blood mononuclear cells. Every recipient was given anti-thymocyte globulin induction, followed by roughly 3 years of maintenance tacrolimus and steroids. Rather than going through the commercial service, samples from a few later patients were sequenced in-house on an Illumina MiSeq and processed with MiXCR. The cohort enrolled 20 to 25 intestinal transplant recipients, one of whom was a retransplant, and a few patients without pretransplant specimens were excluded.

According to the germline V gene, CDR1 reads MNHEY and CDR2 reads SVGAGI. The CDR3, from cysteine to phenylalanine, totals 13 residues. Left in the record is the CDR3 DNA by itself, 39 bases read in frame from the first base. V is reduced by 8 bases and J by 5 bases, leaving a spacing of 13 bases between them. What the study reported, not specific to this receptor: In patients with donor T cell macrochimerism, the allografts had high GvH to HvG T cell clonal ratios. Early after transplant, peak levels of circulating GvH clones were found to be associated with declines in HvG clones. GvH clones were detected in recipient bone marrow, and some appeared earlier in ileal mucosa or blood, consistent with an intestinal mucosal origin. The relatively low number and heterogeneity of intestinal transplant patients limited the conclusions.

Intraepithelial and lamina propria lymphocytes were isolated from graft specimens using dithiothreitol, EDTA incubations and collagenase D digestion. Serial intestinal graft biopsy specimens collected up to 600 days after transplant underwent bulk TCR-beta sequencing. This clone is a singleton in its sample. The antigen this receptor binds is unknown. Nothing much larger sits one base from this clone, and base qualities are not available. Libraries were built with the immunoSEQ multiplex PCR assay. For most patients, genomic DNA was subjected to high-throughput TCR-beta CDR3 sequencing by Adaptive Biotechnologies. From the authors' description of their analysis: Adaptive's ImmunoSEQ software supplied the TCR sequencing data for 15 to 20 patients, while MiXCR and VDJtools were used to process three other patients. CDR3 nucleotide sequences shared between donor and recipient were removed because their origin could not be assigned. To count as alloreactive, a clone needed at least 2-fold expansion over unstimulated cells and a minimum CFSE-low frequency of 0.002% (template counts) or 0.001% (read counts). A clone was considered mappable if detected in the sequenced pre-transplant spleen, lymph node, or MLR CFSE-low populations of the donor or recipient. The cumulative frequency of alloreactive clones was calculated as a percentage of all sequences, weighted by copy number. The table was pulled from immuneACCESS by TCRdb, which kept in-frame rearrangements only. Such tables lose some clones; where checked, under half of the loss comes from unresolved V genes, and the rest has no known cause. For V, J and clone size, that table is used; D and trimming come from the DNA. In this sample the table shows about 9,600 clones, 65% to 90% of which occur a single time. Under 6.5% of the sample belongs to the ten largest clones.

This TCR was recovered from a human patient who received an intestinal transplant, so some T cells may come from the graft donor. The V and J segments used are TRBV6-5 and TRBJ1-5, and perhaps TRBD1 as D gene, on 6 matching bases. The sequences come from ileum tissue, collected just over 700 days after intestinal transplantation. The sequenced DNA: TGTGCCAGCGGTGTCAGGGGCTATCAGCCCCAGCATTTT. It specifies CASGVRGYQPQHF.